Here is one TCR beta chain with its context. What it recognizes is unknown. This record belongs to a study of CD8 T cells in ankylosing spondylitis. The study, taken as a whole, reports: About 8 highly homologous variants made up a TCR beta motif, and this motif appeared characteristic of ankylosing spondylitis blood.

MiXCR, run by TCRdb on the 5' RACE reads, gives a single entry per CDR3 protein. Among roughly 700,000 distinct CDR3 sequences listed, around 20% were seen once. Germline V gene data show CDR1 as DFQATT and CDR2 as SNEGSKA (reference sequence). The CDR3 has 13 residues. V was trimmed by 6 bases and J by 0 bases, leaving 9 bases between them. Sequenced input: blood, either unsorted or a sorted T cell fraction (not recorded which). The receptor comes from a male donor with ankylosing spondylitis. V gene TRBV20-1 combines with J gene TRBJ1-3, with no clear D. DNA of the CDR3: TGCAGTGCCGTGGGAGACTCTGGAAACACCATATATTTT. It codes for CSAVGDSGNTIYF.